One TCR beta chain is described in this entry. What it recognizes is unknown. This entry is derived from a study of cytomegalovirus exposure and HLA in healthy donors. The study's findings and limits: Links to common viral pathogens appeared, in a later analysis, for several of the most significant clusters.

The CDR3 sequence is 15 residues long. Trimming removed 1 base at V and 5 bases at J, with 17 bases between. CDR1 and CDR2 from the germline V gene are GTSNPN and SVGIG (reference sequence). 13 Jbeta primers and 60 Vbeta primers were used for the PCR. The data were produced by immunoSEQ multiplex PCR, yet TCRdb's version contains in-frame clones alone and is incomplete. The table has approximately 88,000 clones, around 77% seen once. The receptor was isolated from a man aged 45-65 years in good health and CMV-seropositive. The genes are TRBV30 and TRBJ1-2; D is possibly TRBD1 (6 bases). The specimen was PBMCs. CDR3 DNA sequence: TGTGCCTGGAGTGCGGGACACCAGGTTGTATATGGCTACACCTTC. Its translation is CAWSAGHQVVYGYTF.